The clone carrying this T cell receptor beta chain has ten or more counts. TCRdb called the 5' RACE reads again in MiXCR, with one record for every CDR3 protein. The table has a few hundred thousand distinct CDR3 sequences, around 10% seen once. Trimming stripped 5 bases from V and 1 base from J, with 16 bases between. Germline V gene data show CDR1 as DFQATT and CDR2 as SNEGSKA (reference sequence). The CDR3 runs 15 residues. These data belong to a study of CD8 T cells in ankylosing spondylitis. This clonotype originated in a male donor with ankylosing spondylitis or in good health (not recorded which). The sequenced material came from blood, either unsorted or a sorted T cell fraction (not recorded which). This sequence joins TRBV20-1 and TRBJ2-3; either TRBD1 or TRBD2 may supply D (5 bases each). The CDR3 nucleotides read TGCAGTGCTGAAACCGGGACCCACCGCACAGATACGCAGTATTTT. Protein: CSAETGTHRTDTQYF.